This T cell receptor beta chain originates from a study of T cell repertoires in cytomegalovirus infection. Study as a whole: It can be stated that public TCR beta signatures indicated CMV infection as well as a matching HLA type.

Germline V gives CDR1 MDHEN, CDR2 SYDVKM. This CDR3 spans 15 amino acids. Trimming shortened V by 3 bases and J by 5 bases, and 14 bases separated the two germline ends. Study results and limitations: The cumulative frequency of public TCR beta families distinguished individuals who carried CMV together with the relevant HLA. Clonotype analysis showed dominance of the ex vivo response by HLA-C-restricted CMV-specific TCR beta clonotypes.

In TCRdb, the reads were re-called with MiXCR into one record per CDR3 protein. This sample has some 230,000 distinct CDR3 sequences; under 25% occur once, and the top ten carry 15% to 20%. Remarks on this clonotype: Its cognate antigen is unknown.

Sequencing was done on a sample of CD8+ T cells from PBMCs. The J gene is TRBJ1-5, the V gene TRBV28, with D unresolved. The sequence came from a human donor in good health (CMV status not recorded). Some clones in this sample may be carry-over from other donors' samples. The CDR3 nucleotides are TGTGCCAGCAGTTTGCCCGAAACGGGTCATCAGCCCCAGCATTTT. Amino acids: CASSLPETGHQPQHF.